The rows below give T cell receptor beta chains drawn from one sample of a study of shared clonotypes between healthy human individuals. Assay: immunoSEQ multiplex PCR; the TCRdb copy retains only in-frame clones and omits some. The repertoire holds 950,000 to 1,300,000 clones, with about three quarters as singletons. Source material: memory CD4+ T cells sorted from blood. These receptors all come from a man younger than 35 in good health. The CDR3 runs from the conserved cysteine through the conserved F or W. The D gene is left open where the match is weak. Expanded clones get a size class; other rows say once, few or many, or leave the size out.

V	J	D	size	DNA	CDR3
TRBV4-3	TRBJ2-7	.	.	TGCGCCAGCAGCCAAGATTGGCTGTGGGACGAGCAGTACTTC	CASSQDWLWDEQYF
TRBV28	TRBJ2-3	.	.	TGTGCCAGCAGTTTAAGCAGCAGCACAGATACGCAGTATTTT	CASSLSSSTDTQYF
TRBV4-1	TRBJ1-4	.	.	TGCGCCAGCAGCCAAGATGATTGGGGCAGGCCGAATGAAAAACTGTTTTTT	CASSQDDWGRPNEKLFF
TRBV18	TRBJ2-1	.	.	TGTGCCAGCTCACCACCGACCGTATACAATGAGCAGTTCTTC	CASSPPTVYNEQFF
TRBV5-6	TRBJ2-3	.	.	TGTGCCAGCAGCCGATCTAGGACTAACCCTAGCACAGATACGCAGTATTTT	CASSRSRTNPSTDTQYF
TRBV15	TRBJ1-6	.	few	TGTGCCACCAGCAGGGCGTCTTCACCCCTCCACTTT	CATSRASSPLHF
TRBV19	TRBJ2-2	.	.	TGTGCCAGTAGTCCCCTAACCGGACGGACCGGGGAGCTGTTTTTT	CASSPLTGRTGELFF
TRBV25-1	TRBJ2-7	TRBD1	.	TGTGCCAGCAGGGGCCCGGGACAGACCTACGAGCAGTACTTC	CASRGPGQTYEQYF
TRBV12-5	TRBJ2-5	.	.	TGTGCTAGTGGTTCCGGATCGGAACGGGAGACCCAGTACTTC	CASGSGSERETQYF
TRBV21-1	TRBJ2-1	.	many	TGTGCCAGCAGCAAAGGGGGGGCATTAGGGGCCGGTGAGCAGTTCTTC	CASSKGGALGAGEQFF
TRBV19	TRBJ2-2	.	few	TGTGCCACTCGCCCGAAACTAGCGAACACCGGGGAGCTGTTTTTT	CATRPKLANTGELFF
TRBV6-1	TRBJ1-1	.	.	TGTGCCAGCAGTTCCAAGGGGGGATGGGGCACTGAAGCTTTCTTT	CASSSKGGWGTEAFF
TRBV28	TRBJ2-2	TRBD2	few	TGTGCCAGCAGCTTACTAGCGGGAGTTGGGACCGGGGAGCTGTTTTTT	CASSLLAGVGTGELFF
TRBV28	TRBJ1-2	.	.	TGTGCCAGCAGCCCTTTCGCAGGCGGCTACACCTTC	CASSPFAGGYTF
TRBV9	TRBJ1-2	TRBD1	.	TGTGCCAGCAGCCCAGGGGGCTATGGCTACACCTTC	CASSPGGYGYTF
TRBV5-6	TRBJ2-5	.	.	TGTGCCAGCAGCCTCGAAGAGACCCAGTACTTC	CASSLEETQYF
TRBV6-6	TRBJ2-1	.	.	TGTGCCAGCAGCCGAGACGACTACTACAATGAGCAGTTCTTC	CASSRDDYYNEQFF
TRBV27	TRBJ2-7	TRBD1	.	TGTGCCAGCAGTTTAAAGGGACAGTTCTACGAGCAGTACTTC	CASSLKGQFYEQYF
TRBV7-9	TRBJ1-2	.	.	TGTGCCAGCAGCTTAACGGGGGTCGACTATGGCTACACCTTC	CASSLTGVDYGYTF
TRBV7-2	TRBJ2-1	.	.	TGTGCCAGCAGCGAAGGGAGCGGGTTTAATGAGCAGTTCTTC	CASSEGSGFNEQFF
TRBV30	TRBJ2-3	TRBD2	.	TGTGCCTGGAGTGGGTCGGGACTAGCGGGGGGGAATACAGATACGCAGTATTTT	CAWSGSGLAGGNTDTQYF
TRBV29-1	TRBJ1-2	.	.	TGCAGCGGCAGAGGTGAGGTTGGCTACACCTTC	CSGRGEVGYTF
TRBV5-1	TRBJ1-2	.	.	TGCGCCAGCAGCCATGGAGGGAATGCTAACTATGGCTACACCTTC	CASSHGGNANYGYTF
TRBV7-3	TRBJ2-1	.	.	TGTGCCAGCAGCTCGGGAGCTGACAATGAGCAGTTCTTC	CASSSGADNEQFF
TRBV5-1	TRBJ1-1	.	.	TGCGCCAGCAGCGCGTTGGGGCCGAACACTGAAGCTTTCTTT	CASSALGPNTEAFF
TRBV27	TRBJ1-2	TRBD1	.	TGTGCCAGCAGTTTAGGCATGGGACAGAACTTCTATGGCTACACCTTC	CASSLGMGQNFYGYTF
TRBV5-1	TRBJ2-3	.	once	TGCGCCAGCAGCTTAAGTAAGGCAGATACGCAGTATTTT	CASSLSKADTQYF
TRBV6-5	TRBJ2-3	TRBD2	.	TGTGCCAGCAGTCACACTAGCGGCGACACAGATACGCAGTATTTT	CASSHTSGDTDTQYF
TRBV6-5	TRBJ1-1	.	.	TGTGCCAGCAGCGCCATGAACACTGAAGCTTTCTTT	CASSAMNTEAFF
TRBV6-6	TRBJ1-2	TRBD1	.	TGTGCCAGCAGTGCGGACAGGGTTCAGACTCATGGCTACACCTTC	CASSADRVQTHGYTF
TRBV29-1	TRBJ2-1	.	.	TGCAGCGTAGGGAGCGAGGTCAATGAGCAGTTCTTC	CSVGSEVNEQFF
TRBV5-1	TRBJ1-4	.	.	TGCGCCAGCAGCCTGGGGGAGGCTAATGAAAAACTGTTTTTT	CASSLGEANEKLFF
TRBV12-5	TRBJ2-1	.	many	TGTGCTAGTGGTTTGGTTAAGGGACCGGGGGCCTATAATGAGCAGTTCTTC	CASGLVKGPGAYNEQFF
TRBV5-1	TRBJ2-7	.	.	TGCGGTTTCACACTCCCATCAGGGACTTACGAGCAGTACTTC	CGFTLPSGTYEQYF
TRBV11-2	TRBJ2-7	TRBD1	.	TGTGCCAGCAGCTCGACGTACAGGGGGGAGAGGACCTACGAGCAGTACTTC	CASSSTYRGERTYEQYF
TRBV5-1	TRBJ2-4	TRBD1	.	TGCGCCAGCAGCTCGACAGGGATCGCCAAAAACATTCAGTACTTC	CASSSTGIAKNIQYF
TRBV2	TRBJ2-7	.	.	TGTGCCAGCAGTGAGCGGTCAGGAAATCCCTACGAGCAGTACTTC	CASSERSGNPYEQYF
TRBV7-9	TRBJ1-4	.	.	TGTGCCAGCAGCCCACGACAGAGTCCAACTAATGAAAAACTGTTTTTT	CASSPRQSPTNEKLFF
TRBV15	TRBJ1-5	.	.	TGTGCCACCAGCACCACCCCTGGGACAAAGCCCCAGCATTTT	CATSTTPGTKPQHF
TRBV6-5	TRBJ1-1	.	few	TGTGCCAGCAGTCAGGGACCAACAGCTTTCTTT	CASSQGPTAFF
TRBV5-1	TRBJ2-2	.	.	TGCGCCAGCAGCTTGCTGAGGGTCGAGGACACCGGGGAGCTGTTTTTT	CASSLLRVEDTGELFF
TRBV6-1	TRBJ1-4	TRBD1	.	TGTGCCAGCAGTGTATCGGGACAGAAGACTGAACTGTTTTTT	CASSVSGQKTELFF